Listed below are T cell receptor beta chains from one sample, sequenced in a study of OX40 agonist ivuxolimab in advanced cancers. Clones were read by immunoSEQ multiplex PCR, and TCRdb kept only the in-frame ones, dropping some. The repertoire consists of over 70,000 clones, with around 86% occurring once and the leading ten covering 6.9%. The sample here was CD4+ or CD8+ T cells sorted from blood, taken in a trial of the OX40 agonist ivuxolimab. These TCRs come from an adult with an advanced solid tumor such as melanoma, head and neck, liver or kidney cancer. CDR3s include the opening cysteine and the closing phenylalanine or tryptophan. D genes are given only for firm matches. Clone size appears in some rows only: once, few, many, or a class for an expanded clone.

size: -; J: TRBJ2-2; V: TRBV19; D: -; DNA: TGTGCCAGCCACGGCAGCCTCCTACGGGAGCTGTTTTTT; CDR3: CASHGSLLRELFF
size: -; J: TRBJ2-3; V: TRBV9; D: TRBD2; DNA: TGTGCCAGCAGCGGCCAGCGGGGGGCCGGAGATACGCAGTATTTT; CDR3: CASSGQRGAGDTQYF
size: -; J: TRBJ2-2; V: TRBV11-2; D: TRBD1; DNA: TGTGCCAGCAGCAAGGGACAGGGGGCGGCCTGGAGCACCGGGGAGCTGTTTTTT; CDR3: CASSKGQGAAWSTGELFF
size: -; J: TRBJ1-1; V: TRBV13; D: -; DNA: TGTGCCAGCAGCTTAGGAAGCAGGGTGAACACTGAAGCTTTCTTT; CDR3: CASSLGSRVNTEAFF
size: once; J: TRBJ2-5; V: TRBV4-3; D: -; DNA: TGCGCCAGCAGCCAAGCGGCGGGGAGGCAAGAGACCCAGTACTTC; CDR3: CASSQAAGRQETQYF
size: -; J: TRBJ2-5; V: TRBV7-9; D: -; DNA: TGTGCCAGCGTGAGTGGTGGCGGCGAGACCCAGTACTTC; CDR3: CASVSGGGETQYF
size: -; J: TRBJ1-4; V: TRBV29-1; D: TRBD1; DNA: TGCAGCGTCCGACAGGGGGGAGACGAAAAACTGTTTTTT; CDR3: CSVRQGGDEKLFF
size: -; J: TRBJ1-6; V: TRBV2; D: -; DNA: TGTGCCAAAACAGACCCCGGTGGGGTTTATTCACCCCTCCACTTT; CDR3: CAKTDPGGVYSPLHF
size: once; J: TRBJ2-1; V: TRBV7-6; D: TRBD2; DNA: TGTGCCAGCAGCTTGTTAGCGGGGTCAAATGAGCAGTTCTTC; CDR3: CASSLLAGSNEQFF
size: -; J: TRBJ1-5; V: TRBV5-8; D: -; DNA: TGTGCCAGCAGCTTAAGGAGGGTAAGCAATCAGCCCCAGCATTTT; CDR3: CASSLRRVSNQPQHF
size: once; J: TRBJ2-1; V: TRBV7-9; D: TRBD2; DNA: TGTGCCAGCAGCTTAGGAGCGGGGGCCTACAATGAGCAGTTCTTC; CDR3: CASSLGAGAYNEQFF
size: -; J: TRBJ1-2; V: TRBV7-9; D: -; DNA: TGTGCCAGCAGCTCGAGCAGAGAAGATGGCTACACCTTC; CDR3: CASSSSREDGYTF
size: -; J: TRBJ2-1; V: TRBV11-2; D: -; DNA: TGTGCCAGCAGCTTAGGTCAGGGTTATTACAATGAGCAGTTCTTC; CDR3: CASSLGQGYYNEQFF
size: -; J: TRBJ1-2; V: TRBV27; D: -; DNA: TGTGCCAGCAGTTTTCGAGGAGAAGCTAACTATGGCTACACCTTC; CDR3: CASSFRGEANYGYTF
size: -; J: TRBJ1-1; V: TRBV9; D: -; DNA: TGTGCCAGCAGCGTAACCGTTGAGGGTGAAGCTTTCTTT; CDR3: CASSVTVEGEAFF
size: -; J: TRBJ2-2; V: TRBV27; D: -; DNA: TGTGCCAGCAGTTCAACAAGAAACAAGAACGCCGGGGAGCTGTTTTTT; CDR3: CASSSTRNKNAGELFF
size: -; J: TRBJ1-2; V: TRBV10-2; D: -; DNA: TGCGCCAGCAGTGAGCCCCCGGGCTATGGCTACACCTTC; CDR3: CASSEPPGYGYTF
size: -; J: TRBJ1-4; V: TRBV10-2; D: -; DNA: TGCGCCAGCAGTCCCCAGGCGTTTGGAGAAAAACTGTTTTTT; CDR3: CASSPQAFGEKLFF
size: -; J: TRBJ1-4; V: TRBV10-3; D: -; DNA: TGTGCCATCAGTGTAGGAGGGGCAATGGGTGAAAAACTGTTTTTT; CDR3: CAISVGGAMGEKLFF
size: -; J: TRBJ1-5; V: TRBV2; D: -; DNA: TGTGCCAGCAGCTGGACAGAGGGAGATCAGCCCCAGCATTTT; CDR3: CASSWTEGDQPQHF
size: -; J: TRBJ1-6; V: TRBV11-2; D: TRBD1; DNA: TGTGCCAGCAGCTTATCGCAGACAGGGCCTAATTCACCCCTCCACTTT; CDR3: CASSLSQTGPNSPLHF
size: -; J: TRBJ2-1; V: TRBV27; D: -; DNA: TGTGCCAGCAGTCCCCCGGGAACCATATACAATGAGCAGTTCTTC; CDR3: CASSPPGTIYNEQFF
size: -; J: TRBJ1-5; V: TRBV7-7; D: -; DNA: TGTGCTAGCAGCCCCTTGCCCGGAGGGCCCCAGCATTTT; CDR3: CASSPLPGGPQHF
size: -; J: TRBJ1-5; V: TRBV19; D: -; DNA: TGTGCCAGTAGTGGGTGGACCCCCGGTCAGCCCCAGCATTTT; CDR3: CASSGWTPGQPQHF
size: -; J: TRBJ2-2; V: TRBV11-2; D: -; DNA: TGTGCCAGCAGCTTCGGGGGGCTTGTCACCGGGGAGCTGTTTTTT; CDR3: CASSFGGLVTGELFF
size: -; J: TRBJ1-4; V: TRBV19; D: -; DNA: TGTGCCAGTAGTAAAGAGGGGGGCAGTCTGAATGAAAAACTGTTTTTT; CDR3: CASSKEGGSLNEKLFF
size: -; J: TRBJ2-4; V: TRBV29-1; D: -; DNA: TGCAGCGTTCGGGGGCAGTGGACGGAAAACATTCAGTACTTC; CDR3: CSVRGQWTENIQYF
size: -; J: TRBJ2-3; V: TRBV10-3; D: -; DNA: TGTGCCATCAGTGTCCGTAGGCAGGGGATGAGGATGCAGTATTTT; CDR3: CAISVRRQGMRMQYF
size: -; J: TRBJ2-1; V: TRBV30; D: -; DNA: TGTGTCGCAGGTCCCGGTTACAATGAGCAGTTCTTC; CDR3: CVAGPGYNEQFF
size: once; J: TRBJ1-3; V: TRBV19; D: -; DNA: TGTGCCAGTAGTAGATACTCCAGCTCTGGAAACACCATATATTTT; CDR3: CASSRYSSSGNTIYF
size: -; J: TRBJ2-7; V: TRBV5-5; D: -; DNA: TGTGCCAGCAGCCTGACCGAAAGGGGAAACGAGCAGTACTTC; CDR3: CASSLTERGNEQYF
size: -; J: TRBJ2-4; V: TRBV4-2; D: -; DNA: TGTGCCAGCAGCCAAGTTAAGGAATCGGACAAAAACATTCAGTACTTC; CDR3: CASSQVKESDKNIQYF
size: -; J: TRBJ2-7; V: TRBV4-2; D: -; DNA: TGTGCCAGCAGCCTAGGGGATGGGGTCGGAGACGAGCAGTACTTC; CDR3: CASSLGDGVGDEQYF
size: -; J: TRBJ1-6; V: TRBV5-1; D: -; DNA: TGCGCCAGCAGCGTGGGGAGAGATAATTCACCCCTCCACTTT; CDR3: CASSVGRDNSPLHF
size: once; J: TRBJ2-1; V: TRBV5-1; D: TRBD2; DNA: TGCGCCAGCAGCTTCCTAGCGGGGGGGCCGGGAGAGCAGTTCTTC; CDR3: CASSFLAGGPGEQFF
size: -; J: TRBJ1-5; V: TRBV6-1; D: TRBD1; DNA: TGTGCCAGCATCGACAGGGTCAATCAGCCCCAGCATTTT; CDR3: CASIDRVNQPQHF
size: -; J: TRBJ2-2; V: TRBV5-1; D: -; DNA: TGCGCCAGCAGCCCGGTGGAGGCTACGGACACCGGGGAGCTGTTTTTT; CDR3: CASSPVEATDTGELFF
size: -; J: TRBJ1-1; V: TRBV7-6; D: -; DNA: TGTGCCAGCAGCCCAAAAGGGAACACTGAAGCTTTCTTT; CDR3: CASSPKGNTEAFF
size: -; J: TRBJ1-6; V: TRBV27; D: -; DNA: TGTGCCAGCAGTTTGTCCAAGAGGAGGACCCAGGACCTCCACTTT; CDR3: CASSLSKRRTQDLHF
size: -; J: TRBJ2-2; V: TRBV4-1; D: TRBD2; DNA: TGCGCCAGCAGCCAAGTGGAGCGGGGGGGCCGGCCCGGGGAGCTGTTTTTT; CDR3: CASSQVERGGRPGELFF
size: -; J: TRBJ2-4; V: TRBV7-2; D: -; DNA: TGTGCCAGCAGCCCAACGGTAGCCAAAAACATTCAGTACTTC; CDR3: CASSPTVAKNIQYF
size: few; J: TRBJ1-3; V: TRBV6-1; D: -; DNA: TGTGCCAGCAGCCCTTTCCAGACTGGAAACACCATATATTTT; CDR3: CASSPFQTGNTIYF
size: -; J: TRBJ2-3; V: TRBV5-1; D: TRBD2; DNA: TGCGCCAGCAGCACGAGGACTAGCGGGAGAGGGGATACGCAGTATTTT; CDR3: CASSTRTSGRGDTQYF
size: -; J: TRBJ1-1; V: TRBV30; D: TRBD1; DNA: TGTGCCTGGGGCCGGGACAGGGGGCGAGGGACTGAAGCTTTCTTT; CDR3: CAWGRDRGRGTEAFF
size: -; J: TRBJ2-3; V: TRBV5-6; D: TRBD1; DNA: TGTGCCAGCAGCCGACAGGGCGGGCCTAGTACAGATACGCAGTATTTT; CDR3: CASSRQGGPSTDTQYF
size: -; J: TRBJ2-6; V: TRBV30; D: TRBD1; DNA: TGTGCCTGGAGTGGGGGACAGGGTTTCTCTGGGGCCAACGTCCTGACTTTC; CDR3: CAWSGGQGFSGANVLTF
size: many; J: TRBJ2-7; V: TRBV11-2; D: -; DNA: TGTGCCAGCAGCCCGGGGGCCTACGAGCAGTACTTC; CDR3: CASSPGAYEQYF
size: -; J: TRBJ2-7; V: TRBV7-2; D: TRBD2; DNA: TGTGCCAGCAGCTCCCCGGGACTAGCGGCCTACGAGCAGTACTTC; CDR3: CASSSPGLAAYEQYF
size: -; J: TRBJ2-2; V: TRBV6-4; D: TRBD1; DNA: TGTGCCAGCAGTGACGGGACAGGGGACACCGGGGAGCTGTTTTTT; CDR3: CASSDGTGDTGELFF
size: -; J: TRBJ2-2; V: TRBV5-1; D: -; DNA: TGCGCCAGCAACTTTGTGGACACCGGGGAGCTGTTTTTT; CDR3: CASNFVDTGELFF
size: -; J: TRBJ2-7; V: TRBV9; D: TRBD1; DNA: TGTGCCAGCAGCCCGTGGGACAGGGGGAACGAGCAGTACTTC; CDR3: CASSPWDRGNEQYF
size: -; J: TRBJ2-1; V: TRBV7-2; D: TRBD1; DNA: TGTGCCAGCAGCGTGGGACAGGGGAATATCGACAATGAGCAGTTCTTC; CDR3: CASSVGQGNIDNEQFF
size: -; J: TRBJ2-3; V: TRBV18; D: -; DNA: TGTGCCAGCTCACCACCGTTGGCGACTCGGGATACGCAGTATTTT; CDR3: CASSPPLATRDTQYF
size: -; J: TRBJ1-2; V: TRBV6-5; D: -; DNA: TGTGCCAGCACCTCCTCGGAGGTTGTTGGCTACACCTTC; CDR3: CASTSSEVVGYTF
size: once; J: TRBJ1-2; V: TRBV19; D: -; DNA: TGTGCCAGTAGTATTGGACGGATCAACTATGGCTACACCTTC; CDR3: CASSIGRINYGYTF
size: -; J: TRBJ2-3; V: TRBV6-1; D: -; DNA: TGTGCCAGCAGTGAAAACGTAGCCGGCGGGACAGATACGCAGTATTTT; CDR3: CASSENVAGGTDTQYF